Shown below are 13 T cell receptor beta chains from a single sample sequenced in a study of blood T cell repertoires in COVID-19. Repertoires were generated with immunoSEQ multiplex PCR, while TCRdb's copy carries only in-frame clones and drops some. The sample lists about 270,000 clones, roughly nine tenths occurring once. The specimen sequenced was PBMCs or T cells enriched from blood (not recorded which). The receptors originated from a woman under 30 who had recovered from COVID-19.

J is TRBJ2-5 and V is TRBV5-6; 9 positions agree with TRBD1. There are 17 residues in the CDR3. CDR1 SGHDT and CDR2 YYEEEE come from the germline V gene. The V and J ends lost 0 bases and 4 bases, in that order; junction bases with no gene match: 10. The CDR3 DNA follows: TGTGCCAGCAGCTTGGGCCCGACAGGGGGTGCACGAGAGACCCAGTACTTC. Translating gives CASSLGPTGGARETQYF.

The J gene is TRBJ2-7, the V gene TRBV11-3; D gene uncertain. The ends were cut back, 1 base at V and 2 bases at J, with 6 bases in the middle. The germline gives CDR1 SGHNT, CDR2 YENEEA. This CDR3 spans 13 amino acids. DNA for the CDR3: TGTGCCAGCAGCTTAGGGCTAGCCTACGAGCAGTACTTC. It specifies CASSLGLAYEQYF.

The V gene is TRBV7-8, the J gene TRBJ2-7, with TRBD2 as a possible D gene (7 bases). The CDR3 runs to 14 residues. CDR1 is SGHVS, CDR2 FQNEAQ, per germline. Trimming removed 4 bases at V and 2 bases at J, with 12 bases between. The chain's CDR3 is CASSSRGGAYEQYF. The CDR3 nucleotides read TGTGCCAGCAGCTCCCGAGGGGGGGCCTACGAGCAGTACTTC.

The chain recombines TRBV5-1 with TRBJ2-7; TRBD1 aligns across 12 bases. This CDR3 region has 14 residues. Losses at the gene ends were 4 bases for V and 5 bases for J; bases not matched to a gene: 4. Germline V gene lookup returns CDR1 SGHRS and CDR2 YFSETQ. Here the CDR3 DNA reads TGCGCCAGCAGCCCCGGGACAGGGGGCCACGAGCAGTACTTC. Translated: CASSPGTGGHEQYF.

This sequence joins TRBV5-1 and TRBJ2-5; D unresolved. The CDR3 length is 12 residues. V was cut by 0 bases and J by 7 bases, with 7 bases left in between. The germline V gene encodes CDR1 SGHRS and CDR2 YFSETQ. Here the CDR3 DNA reads TGCGCCAGCAGCTTGGGGCAGGCGACCCAGTACTTC. Its protein is CASSLGQATQYF.

The V call is TRBV7-2, the J call TRBJ1-2; D gene ambiguous. There are 14 residues in the CDR3. The V end lost 3 bases, the J end lost 0 bases, and 8 bases lay between the germline ends. Germline CDR1 reads SGHTA; CDR2 reads FQGNSA. CDR3 loop: CASSLVLANYGYTF. The CDR3 DNA reads TGTGCCAGCAGCTTGGTCCTAGCTAACTATGGCTACACCTTC.

The chain uses TRBV28 and TRBJ1-1; maybe TRBD1 (6 bases). Germline loops: CDR1 MDHEN, CDR2 SYDVKM. Trimming removed 5 bases from V and 2 bases from J, with 15 bases in between. The CDR3 length is 15 residues. CDR3 DNA sequence: TGTGCCAGCAGTCCCCCCGGACAGATAAACACTGAAGCTTTCTTT. It translates to CASSPPGQINTEAFF.

This clone appeared a few times. The rearrangement joins TRBV6-5 to TRBJ1-1; possibly TRBD1 for D (5 bases). CDR3 length: 13 amino acids. Between the trimmed V and J ends, which lost 7 bases and 4 bases, there was a span of 13 bases. The germline V gene has CDR1 MNHEY and CDR2 SVGAGI. CDR3 bases: TGTGCCAGCAATCGGGGGAGGACCACTGAAGCTTTCTTT. Amino acid sequence: CASNRGRTTEAFF.

The chain carries TRBV5-1 and TRBJ2-7; weak D call: TRBD2 (7 bases). Trimming took off 6 bases at V and 6 bases at J, with 19 bases between the two ends. This CDR3 is built from 14 residues. Per the germline V gene, CDR1 is SGHRS and CDR2 is YFSETQ. CDR3 sequence: CASMLRGGLSEQYF. Written as DNA, the CDR3 is TGCGCCAGCATGTTAAGGGGGGGCCTTAGCGAGCAGTACTTC.

The chain combines TRBV19 with TRBJ1-4; 8 bases are a match to TRBD1. Germline V lookup: CDR1 LNHDA, CDR2 SQIVND (reference sequence). V was clipped by 4 bases and J by 0 bases; unmatched bases: 4. The CDR3 is 16 amino acids. CDR3: CASSRYRGATNEKLFF. In DNA form, the CDR3 reads TGTGCCAGTAGTAGGTACAGGGGGGCAACTAATGAAAAACTGTTTTTT.

This clone was counted between two and nine times. The same CDR3 also results from other DNA sequences found in this sample. This chain connects TRBV6-2 or TRBV6-3 to TRBJ1-1, with D maybe TRBD1 (5 bases). The CDR3 is made up of 14 amino acids. The V gene's germline CDR1 is MNHEY and CDR2 SVGEGT. The ends were cut back, 0 bases at V and 5 bases at J, with 10 bases in the middle. CDR3 coding DNA: TGTGCCAGCAGTTACTCCGGGGGAAGGACTGAAGCTTTCTTT. Residues: CASSYSGGRTEAFF.

This chain connects TRBV27 to TRBJ1-2; D remains unclear. The CDR3 sequence is 15 residues long. The germline V gene encodes CDR1 MNHEY and CDR2 SMNVEV (reference sequence). V was pared by 3 bases and J by 0 bases, with 11 bases between. The CDR3, as DNA: TGTGCCAGCAGTTTTGGCCCGGGGACTAACTATGGCTACACCTTC. This gives the protein CASSFGPGTNYGYTF.

The chain carries TRBV10-2 and TRBJ2-7; 8 nucleotides line up with TRBD2. Germline trimming cut 6 bases from V and 5 bases from J; bases unmatched to any gene: 9. Germline CDR1 and CDR2: WSHSY and SAAADI. This CDR3 has 14 residues. In nucleotides, the CDR3 is TGCGCCAGCAGCCAACGGGGGGGCAATAACGAGCAGTACTTC. It encodes CASSQRGGNNEQYF.